Listed here are 23 T cell receptor beta chains from one sample, sequenced in a study of blood T cell repertoires in COVID-19. Libraries were prepared by immunoSEQ multiplex PCR; TCRdb keeps only in-frame clonotypes and omits some of them. The sample contains a few hundred thousand clones, approximately 88% of which appear only once. Sample: PBMCs or T cells enriched from blood (not recorded which). The receptors here all came from a woman aged 18 to 35 who had recovered from COVID-19.

This clone was recorded many times. The same CDR3 also results from other DNA sequences found in this sample. The chain combines TRBV4-3 with TRBJ2-1, with D tentatively TRBD2 (6 bases). Trimming took off 4 bases at V and 0 bases at J, with 10 bases between the two ends. Germline V gene data show CDR1 as LGHNA and CDR2 as YSLEER. The CDR3 consists of 15 residues. CDR3 residues: CASSRLAASYNEQFF. The DNA for the CDR3 is TGCGCCAGCAGCCGTTTAGCGGCCTCCTACAATGAGCAGTTCTTC.

The V and J genes are TRBV10-3 and TRBJ1-6; 10 nucleotides match TRBD1. The germline gives CDR1 ENHRY, CDR2 SYGVKD. CDR3 length equals 14 residues. J was trimmed by 15 bases and V by 6 bases; bases with no gene match: 11. CDR3 in amino acids: CAISMTGGGGDLHF. In DNA form, the CDR3 reads TGTGCCATCAGCATGACAGGGGGCGGGGGAGACCTCCACTTT.

The rearrangement uses TRBV27 and TRBJ1-4; no clear D gene. Trimming pared 4 bases from V and 4 bases from J, leaving 13 bases between. This CDR3 region has 15 residues. Looked up from germline, CDR1 is MNHEY and CDR2 is SMNVEV (reference sequence). The DNA of the CDR3 is TGTGCCAGCAGTTCATACTCCAATTATAATGAAAAACTGTTTTTT. Protein: CASSSYSNYNEKLFF. Looking up the rest from reference TRBV27 and TRBJ1-4 gives the full variable domain: EAQVTQNPRYLITVTGKKLTVTCSQNMNHEYMSWYRQDPGLGLRQIYYSMNVEVTDKGDVPEGYKVSRKEKRNFPLILESPSPNQTSLYFCASSSYSNYNEKLFFGSGTQLSVL.

This clone was detected only once. This sequence joins TRBV5-1 and TRBJ1-2; TRBD1 is a possible D gene (6 bases). V lost 9 bases to trimming and J lost 5 bases, with 20 bases between them. CDR1 is SGHRS and CDR2 is YFSETQ in the germline V gene. CDR3 length: 14 amino acids. The DNA for the CDR3 is TGCGCCACCGGTGCGGGGGCAGGTTCTTATGGCTACACCTTC. The encoded protein is CATGAGAGSYGYTF. Filled out from reference TRBV5-1 and TRBJ1-2, the complete variable domain reads KAGVTQTPRYLIKTRGQQVTLSCSPISGHRSVSWYQQTPGQGLQFLFEYFSETQRNKGNFPGRFSGRQFSNSRSEMNVSTLELGDSALYLCATGAGAGSYGYTFGSGTRLTVV.

The chain has TRBV15 and TRBJ2-3; D may be TRBD1 (5 bases). In germline, CDR1 is LNHNV, CDR2 YYDKDF (reference sequence). V was clipped by 4 bases and J by 0 bases, with 8 bases between them. The CDR3 is 14 amino acids. The CDR3 protein is CATSTGSSTDTQYF. In DNA form, the CDR3 reads TGTGCCACCAGCACAGGGTCCAGCACAGATACGCAGTATTTT. The variable domain in full, with the rest retrieved from reference TRBV15 and TRBJ2-3, is DAMVIQNPRYQVTQFGKPVTLSCSQTLNHNVMYWYQQKSSQAPKLLFHYYDKDFNNEADTPDNFQSRRPNTSFCFLDIRSPGLGDTAMYLCATSTGSSTDTQYFGPGTRLTVL.

The J gene is TRBJ2-1, the V gene TRBV6-4, with 7 bases matching TRBD2. CDR1 MRHNA and CDR2 SNTAGT come from the germline V gene. The V gene end was trimmed by 2 bases and the J gene end by 4 bases; junction bases not matched to a gene: 8. This CDR3 is 16 amino acids long. The CDR3 DNA reads as TGTGCCAGCAGTGACGTGTTTCGGGGACTATACAATGAGCAGTTCTTC. It codes for CASSDVFRGLYNEQFF.

This chain uses TRBV9 with TRBJ2-1; 8 bases are shared with TRBD2. The CDR3 runs to 17 residues. The ends lost 3 bases at V and 1 base at J; junction bases unmatched: 9. Germline lookup yields CDR1 SGDLS and CDR2 YYNGEE. This CDR3 reads CASSASGSGGSYNEQFF. CDR3 coding DNA: TGTGCCAGCAGCGCTAGCGGGTCGGGTGGATCCTACAATGAGCAGTTCTTC.

This chain joins TRBV29-1 and TRBJ2-7; weak D call: TRBD1 (5 bases). This CDR3 contains 13 residues. Germline loops: CDR1 SQVTM, CDR2 ANQGSEA. V lost 3 bases and J 1 base, leaving 10 bases between the germline ends. The CDR3 region has the DNA TGCAGCGTTGAGGGGCTAGGATCCTACGAGCAGTACTTC. Amino acid sequence: CSVEGLGSYEQYF.

V is TRBV7-6 and J is TRBJ1-1; unclear D gene. The ends were cut back, 0 bases at V and 3 bases at J, with 8 bases in the middle. The CDR3 sequence is 14 residues long. CDR1 and CDR2 (germline): SGHVS, FNYEAQ. DNA for the CDR3: TGTGCCAGCAGCTTAGCGGAGGGCGACACTGAAGCTTTCTTT. Translated: CASSLAEGDTEAFF.

V gene TRBV19 combines with J gene TRBJ2-7; 9 bases are shared with TRBD1. V was clipped by 7 bases and J by 8 bases; unmatched bases: 12. Germline CDR1 LNHDA, CDR2 SQIVND (reference sequence). The CDR3 spans 14 residues. In DNA, the CDR3 is TGTGCCAGTACCTTCTCCGGGACAGGGATCAAGCAGTACTTC. Its translation is CASTFSGTGIKQYF.

V gene TRBV7-3 combines with J gene TRBJ1-1, with TRBD1 as a possible D gene (6 bases). The CDR3 is 14 amino acids. Per germline, CDR1 SGHTA and CDR2 FQGTGA. V lost 5 bases and J 6 bases, leaving 16 bases between the germline ends. This CDR3 is CASSPQGRGAEAFF. The CDR3 DNA sequence: TGTGCCAGCAGCCCCCAGGGGAGAGGGGCTGAAGCTTTCTTT.

The chain carries TRBV7-9 and TRBJ1-5; D is undetermined. Germline assignment: CDR1 SEHNR and CDR2 FQNEAQ (reference sequence). The CDR3 loop spans 14 amino acids. Trimming took 7 bases from V and 0 from J, leaving 10 bases between them. This CDR3 reads CASMEAGSNQPQHF. The CDR3 coding sequence is TGTGCCAGCATGGAGGCAGGTAGCAATCAGCCCCAGCATTTT.

V usage is TRBV5-1 and J usage is TRBJ1-1; 8 bases align to TRBD1. The trim removed 4 bases at V and 0 bases at J, leaving 5 bases unmatched. This CDR3 has 15 amino acids. Per the germline V gene, CDR1 is SGHRS and CDR2 is YFSETQ. The CDR3 DNA reads TGCGCCAGCAGCGTACGACAGGGGCTGAACACTGAAGCTTTCTTT. This sequence encodes CASSVRQGLNTEAFF.

This clone was counted at least ten times. The rearrangement uses TRBV28 and TRBJ1-5; 10 bases are a match to TRBD1. In germline, CDR1 is MDHEN, CDR2 SYDVKM. Losses at the gene ends were 2 bases for V and 4 bases for J; bases not matched to a gene: 8. There are 17 residues in the CDR3. CDR3 sequence: CASSLNGSGQGNQPQHF. Here the CDR3 DNA reads TGTGCCAGCAGTTTAAATGGATCGGGACAGGGGAATCAGCCCCAGCATTTT.

The chain combines TRBV9 with TRBJ2-3; 7 bases agree with TRBD1. This CDR3 has 16 amino acids. V was clipped by 4 bases and J by 4 bases; unmatched bases: 12. Germline assignment: CDR1 SGDLS and CDR2 YYNGEE. The CDR3 spells CASSIRGTTKSDTQYF. The CDR3 DNA reads TGTGCCAGCAGCATCAGGGGGACAACGAAGTCAGATACGCAGTATTTT.

The chain employs TRBV6-5 and TRBJ1-1; 8 nucleotides agree with TRBD1. Per the germline V gene, CDR1 is MNHEY and CDR2 is SVGAGI. With 2 bases clipped from V and 0 bases from J, the junction kept 5 bases outside the gene matches. CDR3 length: 16 amino acids. The CDR3 spells CASSYVNRGVNTEAFF. The DNA of the CDR3 is TGTGCCAGCAGTTACGTTAACAGGGGGGTGAACACTGAAGCTTTCTTT.

This rearrangement joins TRBV3-1 (or the pseudogene TRBV3-2) to TRBJ2-2, with 7 bases aligning to TRBD2. V dropped 4 bases and J dropped 5; count of bases not matched to a gene: 13. CDR3 length: 17 amino acids. Per germline, CDR1 LGHDT and CDR2 YNNKEL (reference sequence). The CDR3 sequence is CASSPFRAGVVTGELFF. As DNA, the CDR3 is TGTGCCAGCAGCCCATTTCGGGCGGGGGTGGTGACCGGGGAGCTGTTTTTT.

This clone occurred a few times. The chain couples TRBV7-8 to TRBJ1-2; 9 nucleotides align to TRBD1. V lost 5 bases to trimming and J lost 1 base; unmatched junction nucleotides: 11. Germline V gene lookup returns CDR1 SGHVS and CDR2 FQNEAQ. The CDR3 consists of 17 residues. For the CDR3, the DNA is TGTGCCAGCAGCGCCCTCCGGACAGGGGTTTATAACTATGGCTACACCTTC. Encoded protein: CASSALRTGVYNYGYTF.

The chain carries TRBV12-5 and TRBJ2-7; 8 bases map to TRBD1. The CDR3 has 15 residues. Trimming cost V 8 bases and J 2 bases; bases outside gene matches: 11. Germline loops: CDR1 LGHNT, CDR2 FRNRAP. The CDR3 nucleotides are TGTGCTAGTATGGCGCGCGGACAGGGCCCCTACGAGCAGTACTTC. Its protein is CASMARGQGPYEQYF.

V and J are TRBV10-3 and TRBJ1-3, with D uncertain. CDR3 length: 15 residues. V gave up 3 bases and J gave up 0 bases, with 9 bases separating them. The germline gives CDR1 ENHRY, CDR2 SYGVKD. The CDR3: CAISEYEGSGNTIYF. In DNA, the CDR3 is TGTGCCATCAGTGAATATGAGGGCTCTGGAAACACCATATATTTT.

This chain uses TRBV5-6 with TRBJ2-7, with D perhaps TRBD1 (6 bases). Germline V gives CDR1 SGHDT, CDR2 YYEEEE. The V end lost 6 bases, the J end lost 2 bases, and 15 bases lay between the germline ends. The CDR3 runs to 14 residues. CDR3 protein: CASTSTGGTYEQYF. Here the CDR3 DNA reads TGTGCCAGCACCTCGACAGGTGGTACCTACGAGCAGTACTTC.

The chain couples TRBV25-1 to TRBJ2-1; a weak D match, TRBD2 (6 bases). The CDR3 totals 16 residues. Per the germline V gene, CDR1 is MGHDK and CDR2 is SYGVNS. Between the trimmed V and J ends, which lost 0 bases and 8 bases, there was a span of 17 bases. The CDR3 coding sequence is TGTGCCAGCAGTGAATACTCAGCGGGTCCGGGGGATGAGCAGTTCTTC. Translating gives CASSEYSAGPGDEQFF.

The chain is built from TRBV10-3 and TRBJ1-2, with a weak D call TRBD1 (6 bases). Germline CDR1 is ENHRY and CDR2 is SYGVKD. The CDR3 spans 14 residues. The germline V and J ends were trimmed by 6 bases and 3 bases, with 14 bases remaining between them. Here the CDR3 reads CAISATGIYYGYTF. The CDR3 DNA is TGTGCCATCAGCGCAACAGGGATCTACTATGGCTACACCTTC.